One sample yielded the 15 T cell receptor beta chains listed below, sequenced in a study of shared clonotypes between healthy human individuals. Measured with immunoSEQ multiplex PCR; TCRdb has only the in-frame clones, and not every one. The sample yields 2 million to 2.5 million clones, 95% seen once. The sample comprised naive CD4+ T cells sorted from blood. The subset denotes: CD45RA+ positively selected. Source of these receptors: a man younger than 35 in good health.

The chain is built from TRBV15 and TRBJ1-2; 8 bases align to TRBD1. Germline V gives CDR1 LNHNV, CDR2 YYDKDF (reference sequence). The J segment lost 1 base and the V segment lost 3 bases, leaving 4 bases of the junction unmatched. The CDR3 extends over 15 amino acids. The CDR3 loop is CATSSHGQGNYGYTF. The CDR3 DNA is TGTGCCACCAGCAGCCACGGACAGGGTAACTATGGCTACACCTTC.

This sequence joins TRBV5-8 and TRBJ2-5, with D tentatively TRBD2 (5 bases). CDR1 is SGHTS, CDR2 YDEGEE, per germline. CDR3 length equals 13 residues. The V and J ends lost 0 bases and 3 bases respectively, with 6 bases between them. CDR3 region: CASSLAGKETQYF. In DNA form, the CDR3 reads TGTGCCAGCAGCTTGGCCGGGAAAGAGACCCAGTACTTC.

As for this clone: Other DNA sequences within the sample encode an identical CDR3. J is TRBJ2-2 and V is TRBV18, with D unresolved. The CDR3 consists of 14 residues. Germline V CDR1 and CDR2: KGHSH, LQKENI. Trimming removed 3 bases at V and 0 bases at J, with 5 bases between. The CDR3 sequence is CASSPNSNTGELFF. In DNA, the CDR3 is TGTGCCAGCTCACCTAACTCGAACACCGGGGAGCTGTTTTTT.

The chain combines TRBV6-1 with TRBJ1-6, with D hard to call. This CDR3 region has 13 residues. Trimming stripped 0 bases from V and 10 bases from J, with 7 bases between. Germline-derived CDR1 and CDR2 are MNHNS and SASEGT. The CDR3 spells CASSEARVSPLHF. The CDR3 DNA sequence: TGTGCCAGCAGTGAAGCGCGGGTATCACCCCTCCACTTT.

The chain is built from TRBV11-2 and TRBJ2-2; D is possibly TRBD2 (6 bases). The ends were cut back, 3 bases at V and 0 bases at J, with 8 bases in the middle. The CDR3 runs 15 residues. The germline gives CDR1 SGHAT, CDR2 FQNNGV. Here the CDR3 reads CASSFGTPNTGELFF. CDR3 sequence (DNA): TGTGCCAGCAGCTTCGGGACTCCGAACACCGGGGAGCTGTTTTTT.

The chain combines TRBV11-1 with TRBJ1-2, with a possible D match to TRBD1 (5 bases). The length of the CDR3 is 14 residues. Trimming took 5 bases from V and 4 from J, leaving 14 bases between them. CDR1 and CDR2 from the germline V gene are SGHAT and FQDESV (reference sequence). The CDR3 DNA sequence: TGTGCCAGCAGCCGGATTGACAGCCTCTATGGCTACACCTTC. Amino acids: CASSRIDSLYGYTF.

In DNA, the CDR3 is TGTGCCAGTAGTCCGGGGACAGGACCTAACTATGGCTACACCTTC. It yields the protein CASSPGTGPNYGYTF. The V call is TRBV19, the J call TRBJ1-2; 8 positions agree with TRBD1. The V gene end was trimmed by 5 bases and the J gene end by 0 bases; junction bases not matched to a gene: 5. Germline-derived CDR1 and CDR2 are LNHDA and SQIVND (reference sequence). The CDR3 runs to 15 residues.

The gene calls are TRBV7-2 and TRBJ2-3; tentatively, D is TRBD2 (5 bases). The germline CDR1 and CDR2 sequences are SGHTA and FQGNSA. The CDR3 consists of 13 residues. Trimming pared 5 bases from V and 8 bases from J, leaving 14 bases between. This chain's CDR3 is CASSESLGVTQYF. The CDR3 DNA reads TGTGCCAGCAGCGAGAGCCTGGGAGTTACGCAGTATTTT.

The chain couples TRBV4-1 to TRBJ2-2; D gene unclear. V was shortened by 2 bases and J by 1 base, with 8 bases between the two germline ends. The CDR3 extends over 15 amino acids. CDR1 and CDR2 from the germline V gene are MGHRA and YSYEKL. The CDR3 is CASSQRTGNTGELFF. Written as DNA, the CDR3 is TGCGCCAGCAGCCAAAGGACGGGGAACACCGGGGAGCTGTTTTTT.

The J gene is TRBJ1-2, the V gene TRBV5-4; D is unresolved. The CDR3 has 11 amino acids. CDR1 and CDR2 (germline): SGHNT, YYREEE (reference sequence). With 4 bases removed from V and 4 bases from J, the gap between germline ends came to 5 bases. The CDR3 loop reads CASSRSYGYTF. The CDR3 coding sequence is TGTGCCAGCAGCCGTTCCTATGGCTACACCTTC.

The chain couples TRBV18 to TRBJ2-3; 10 bases line up with TRBD1. V trimming: 3 bases; J trimming: 4 bases; junction bases outside the gene matches: 4. Per germline, CDR1 KGHSH and CDR2 LQKENI. The CDR3 has 15 residues. CDR3 nucleotides: TGTGCCAGCTCACCCGGCGGGACAGGGGCAGATACGCAGTATTTT. Protein sequence: CASSPGGTGADTQYF.

This sequence joins TRBV5-6 and TRBJ1-6, with a possible D match to TRBD1 (6 bases). Trimming pared 0 bases from V and 10 bases from J, leaving 14 bases between. The CDR3 is made up of 15 amino acids. Germline assignment: CDR1 SGHDT and CDR2 YYEEEE. The CDR3 DNA follows: TGTGCCAGCAGCTTGGTACACAGGGCAAGCTCACCCCTCCACTTT. The encoded protein is CASSLVHRASSPLHF.

Turning to this clone: One end of the junction fails to match germline, which may point to a read error. This chain joins TRBV7-2 and TRBJ2-2; D call uncertain. This CDR3 comprises 12 residues. The V gene's germline CDR1 is SGHTA and CDR2 FQGNSA. The CDR3 bases are TGTGCCAGCAGCTTACTCCCCCAGAAAATCATTTTT. The encoded protein is CASSLLPQKIIF.

The chain combines TRBV2 with TRBJ2-7; D may match TRBD1 or TRBD2 (5 bases each). This CDR3 region has 14 residues. The V end lost 7 bases, the J end lost 2 bases, and 15 bases lay between the germline ends. CDR1 is SNHLY and CDR2 is FYNNEI in the germline V gene. DNA of the CDR3: TGTGCCAGCACGGAGGACCGGGGCCCCTACGAGCAGTACTTC. Encoded protein: CASTEDRGPYEQYF.

The chain uses TRBV19 and TRBJ2-6; D call uncertain. Germline V CDR1 and CDR2: LNHDA, SQIVND (reference sequence). This CDR3 spans 17 amino acids. Deletions cut 4 bases from V and 3 bases from J, with 16 bases between. CDR3 sequence: CASSTQSIGVGANVLTF. The DNA for the CDR3 is TGTGCCAGTAGTACACAAAGTATTGGGGTTGGGGCCAACGTCCTGACTTTC.